This entry features one T cell receptor (beta chain) sequence. The protocol was immunoSEQ multiplex PCR, while the TCRdb copy is restricted to in-frame clones and leaves out a portion. Here the sample spans fewer than 1.8 million clones, about 98.5% being singletons. These data originate in a study of shared clonotypes between healthy human individuals. Germline-derived CDR1 and CDR2 are LNHDA and SQIVND (reference sequence). Trimming took off 6 bases at V and 0 bases at J, with 15 bases between the two ends. CDR3 length: 17 amino acids. Input material: naive CD4+ T cells sorted from blood. This sample's subset: CD45RA+ positively selected. The clonotype originates from a man under 40 in good health. The chain uses TRBV19 and TRBJ2-6; the D call may be TRBD1 or TRBD2 (5 bases each). CDR3 nucleotides: TGTGCCAGTAGCCCACCGGGACCCAGCTCTGGGGCCAACGTCCTGACTTTC. Translation gives CASSPPGPSSGANVLTF.